Listed below are T cell receptor beta chains from one sample, sequenced in a study of beta chain features in type 1 diabetes. Produced via immunoSEQ multiplex PCR; TCRdb's table is partial and in-frame only. Here the sample spans 900,000 or so clones, 17% being singletons. Sample: naive CD4+ T cells from blood. These receptors were obtained from a woman between 18 and 29 years old in good health. CDR3s include the opening cysteine and the closing phenylalanine or tryptophan. A D gene is named only where the DNA matches it firmly. Size values are once, few and many counts, or a class for expanded clones, and some rows have none.

>.|.|TRBV2|TRBJ2-7|13
CASSFSSDYEQYF
TGTGCCAGCAGCTTTTCTAGCGACTACGAGCAGTACTTC
>TRBD2|.|TRBV5-6|TRBJ2-1|14
CASRIAGDSNEQFF
TGTGCCAGCAGAATAGCGGGAGACAGCAATGAGCAGTTCTTC
>TRBD1|.|TRBV28|TRBJ2-7|14
CASRRQGRSYEQYF
TGTGCCAGCAGACGACAGGGCCGCTCCTACGAGCAGTACTTC
>.|.|TRBV28|TRBJ2-1|12
CASSFSDHEQFF
TGTGCCAGCAGTTTCTCTGATCATGAGCAGTTCTTC
>.|.|TRBV9|TRBJ1-2|14
CASSPLTENYGYTF
TGTGCCAGCAGCCCACTGACGGAGAACTATGGCTACACCTTC
>TRBD1|.|TRBV18|TRBJ1-1|12
CASSRQGLEAFF
TGTGCCAGCTCACGACAGGGGCTTGAAGCTTTCTTT
>TRBD2|few|TRBV7-6|TRBJ2-1|16
CASSLTSGRTYNEQFF
TGTGCCAGCAGCCTGACTAGCGGGAGAACCTACAATGAGCAGTTCTTC
>TRBD1|few|TRBV7-2|TRBJ1-1|12
CASSRSTGMAFF
TGTGCCAGCAGCCGATCGACAGGGATGGCTTTCTTT
>.|.|TRBV15|TRBJ2-1|17
CATSRSGGTGTYNEQFF
TGTGCCACCAGCAGATCGGGGGGGACAGGGACTTACAATGAGCAGTTCTTC
>.|.|TRBV10-3|TRBJ2-7|15
CAISESTKGIYEQYF
TGTGCCATCAGTGAGTCGACGAAGGGTATCTACGAGCAGTACTTC
>.|.|TRBV5-6|TRBJ1-6|17
CASSLDPGASYNSPLHF
TGTGCCAGCAGCTTGGATCCAGGGGCCTCCTATAATTCACCCCTCCACTTT
>TRBD1|few|TRBV5-1|TRBJ2-2|13
CARSTGSTGELFF
TGCGCCAGGTCGACAGGGAGCACCGGGGAGCTGTTTTTT
>.|few|TRBV27|TRBJ2-5|14
CASSPPGPRETQYF
TGTGCCAGCAGTCCTCCGGGACCCCGGGAGACCCAGTACTTC
>.|few|TRBV5-6|TRBJ2-5|15
CASRRRDTLQETQYF
TGTGCCAGCAGACGACGGGACACGTTACAAGAGACCCAGTACTTC
>.|.|TRBV11-2|TRBJ2-1|11
CASSLRNEQFF
TGTGCCAGCAGCTTAAGGAATGAGCAGTTCTTC
>TRBD1|few|TRBV7-9|TRBJ1-2|16
CASSLGTGVLGYGYTF
TGTGCCAGCAGCTTAGGGACAGGGGTACTTGGATATGGCTACACCTTC
>.|.|TRBV28|TRBJ2-7|11
CATARSYEQYF
TGTGCCACGGCCCGCTCCTACGAGCAGTACTTC
>.|.|TRBV10-3|TRBJ1-1|12
CAIRATGLGAFF
TGTGCCATCAGGGCCACAGGCCTAGGAGCTTTCTTT
>TRBD1|few|TRBV7-9|TRBJ2-7|14
CASSFGQGANEQYF
TGTGCCAGCAGCTTCGGGCAGGGGGCCAACGAGCAGTACTTC
>TRBD1|.|TRBV6-1|TRBJ2-7|15
CASSLGTAISYEQYF
TGTGCCAGCAGCCTCGGGACAGCCATCTCCTACGAGCAGTACTTC
>.|few|TRBV7-9|TRBJ2-3|15
CASSSQGGSTDTQYF
TGTGCCAGCAGCTCCCAGGGAGGTAGCACAGATACGCAGTATTTT
>.|.|TRBV18|TRBJ2-3|15
CASSPNLLDTDTQYF
TGTGCCAGCTCACCAAACTTACTAGATACAGATACGCAGTATTTT
>.|.|TRBV11-2|TRBJ1-1|15
CASSLTPQENTEAFF
TGTGCCAGCAGCCTTACGCCACAAGAGAACACTGAAGCTTTCTTT
>.|.|TRBV2|TRBJ2-1|12
CASSNRPNEQFF
TGTGCCAGCAGTAATAGACCCAATGAGCAGTTCTTC
>TRBD2|.|TRBV5-4|TRBJ2-2|16
CASNPSGGRVTGELFF
TGTGCCAGCAATCCTAGCGGGGGACGCGTCACCGGGGAGCTGTTTTTT
>.|.|TRBV4-2|TRBJ2-6|16
CASRLAGTSGANVLTF
TGTGCCAGCCGTTTGGCGGGTACCTCTGGGGCCAACGTCCTGACTTTC
>.|.|TRBV2|TRBJ2-3|15
CASSKSQSFTDTQYF
TGTGCCAGCAGTAAGAGCCAGAGCTTCACAGATACGCAGTATTTT
>TRBD1|.|TRBV28|TRBJ2-7|13
CASSSGQEYEQYF
TGTGCCAGCAGTTCGGGACAGGAATACGAGCAGTACTTC
>TRBD2|.|TRBV15|TRBJ2-1|15
CATSRGPSGSNEQFF
TGTGCCACCAGCAGGGGACCTAGCGGGAGCAATGAGCAGTTCTTC
>.|.|TRBV19|TRBJ2-7|14
CASTQDHSSYEQYF
TGTGCCAGCACTCAGGACCATAGCTCCTACGAGCAGTACTTC
>.|.|TRBV10-3|TRBJ2-1|12
CAIGPGGNEQFF
TGTGCCATCGGGCCCGGGGGAAATGAGCAGTTCTTC
>.|.|TRBV28|TRBJ1-4|13
CASSFQGLEKLFF
TGTGCCAGCAGTTTCCAGGGTTTAGAAAAACTGTTTTTT
>TRBD2|few|TRBV5-1|TRBJ2-1|14
CASSTSASYNEQFF
TGCGCCAGCAGTACTAGCGCCTCCTACAATGAGCAGTTCTTC
>.|.|TRBV2|TRBJ2-2|13
CASSWTGHGELFF
TGTGCCAGCAGTTGGACGGGCCACGGGGAGCTGTTTTTT
>TRBD2|few|TRBV10-3|TRBJ2-1|13
CASWTSGNNEQFF
TGTGCCAGCTGGACTAGCGGAAACAATGAGCAGTTCTTC
>.|.|TRBV27|TRBJ2-7|13
CASSFWRGAEQYF
TGTGCCAGCAGTTTCTGGAGGGGGGCCGAGCAGTACTTC
>.|.|TRBV15|TRBJ1-4|12
CATSRRREKLFF
TGTGCCACCTCCCGACGTAGAGAAAAACTGTTTTTT